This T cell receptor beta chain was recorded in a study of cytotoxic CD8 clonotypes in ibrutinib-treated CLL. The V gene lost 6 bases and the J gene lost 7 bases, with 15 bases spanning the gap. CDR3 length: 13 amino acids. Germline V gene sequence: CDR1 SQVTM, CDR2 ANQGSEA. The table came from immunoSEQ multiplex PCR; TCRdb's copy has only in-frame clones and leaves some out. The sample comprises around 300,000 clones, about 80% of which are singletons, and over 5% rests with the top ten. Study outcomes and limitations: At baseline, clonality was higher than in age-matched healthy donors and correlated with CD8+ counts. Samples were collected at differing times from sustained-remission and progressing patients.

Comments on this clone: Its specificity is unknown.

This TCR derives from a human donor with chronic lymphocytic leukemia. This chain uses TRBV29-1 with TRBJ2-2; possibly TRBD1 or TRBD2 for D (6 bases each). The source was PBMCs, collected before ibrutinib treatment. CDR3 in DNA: TGCAGCGTCTTGAGGGGGGACATCGGGGAGCTGTTTTTT. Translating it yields CSVLRGDIGELFF.